This TCR beta chain was documented in a study of Graves' ophthalmopathy and Graves' hyperthyroidism (dated by TCRdb to the late 2010s). For context, the study as a whole: Peripheral blood was collected at initial diagnosis, before any treatment. Following sampling, methimazole starting at 30 mg daily was administered to hyperthyroidism patients, and high-dose intravenous methylprednisolone was administered to ophthalmopathy patients. The study used TCR beta repertoire signatures to distinguish Graves' ophthalmopathy from Graves' hyperthyroidism and to predict progression to ophthalmopathy. For independent validation, a separate cohort was made up of 18 hyperthyroidism patients plus 17 patients who later progressed from hyperthyroidism to ophthalmopathy. To explore V-J signatures that separate ophthalmopathy from hyperthyroidism, a discovery set of about 98 patients was enrolled, consisting of approximately 45 with ophthalmopathy and about 60 with stable hyperthyroidism. T-cell repertoires of thyroid tissue and blood were compared in several hyperthyroidism patients. In total, approximately 130 blood samples were TCR-sequenced: roughly 45 ophthalmopathy, approximately 80 hyperthyroidism and about 17 hyperthyroidism-to-ophthalmopathy patients. The study at large found these results: In validation, the model predicted ophthalmopathy progression with about 70% sensitivity and less than 80% specificity; about a dozen predicted patients were CT-confirmed with GO in a median of around 6 months. No statistical method was used to set the sample size in advance, and the investigators knew which group each participant was assigned to. The 13-signature model separated ophthalmopathy from stable hyperthyroidism with roughly 89% sensitivity and 81.08% specificity in cross-validation, and 80%/75% in the test set. Most of the expanded thyroid clonotypes with a frequency above 0.001 were also detected in blood, and it was suggested that the thyroid immune response may be reflected by blood repertoires.

Ten or more counts support this clonotype. Its cognate antigen has yet to be identified. Per-base qualities were not stored, and no clone one base away is much larger. Ophthalmopathy patients were characterized by moderately to severely active disease, a Clinical Activity Score of at least 3, a NOSPECS grade of at least 4, and a disease duration under 3 months. Anyone with other autoimmune diseases, uncontrolled infections, pregnancy or lactation was excluded from the study. Clinical symptoms, serum thyroxine, TRAb, thyroid ultrasound and orbital computed tomography were used for diagnosis. PBMCs were isolated from about 9 ml of fresh peripheral blood by Ficoll-Paque density gradient centrifugation. Total RNA was extracted with Trizol reagent and quality-checked on an Agilent 2100 Bioanalyzer. TCR beta CDR3 regions were amplified from RNA transcripts for repertoire sequencing. The first round was an RT-PCR using HTBI primers with the Qiagen OneStep RT-PCR kit, and this first round was followed by a second-round multiplex PCR, then size selection and purification. Libraries were sequenced paired-end with 100 bp reads on an Illumina HiSeq2000. As for the original processing: SOAPnuke was used to process the reads, removing any read that contained adapters or uncalled bases, had a mean Phred below 15, or lacked an exact match to the constant primer or identifier. COPE v1.2.5 was used to merge the high-quality paired reads. Each unique nucleotide sequence was defined as a clonotype, and clonotypes were aligned to IMGT TRB V, D and J references with MiTCR v1.1. The analysis was limited to V-J combinations with a frequency above 0.0001, which together covered over 98% of repertoires. For each V-J combination, a TCR clonal expansion and chaos score was defined as the ratio of F50 clonal expansion to chaos observed in the TCRdist matrix. Welch's t-statistics and random forest were used to reduce features to approximately 13 V-J combinations, which were fed into a naive Bayes classifier. The similarity between thyroid and blood repertoires was quantified using the Morisita-Horn index. Using fastp trimming at Q25 and MiXCR clonotype assembly, TCRdb reanalyzed the public sequencing data and kept in-frame beta chains. Here each entry gathers all rows of one CDR3 protein and keeps the most common genes and DNA. These V and J calls rely on TCRdb rather than the paper's analysis. The sample records a few hundred thousand distinct CDR3 sequences, about a sixth of which are singletons. The top ten constitute approximately 13% of the sample.

From cysteine to phenylalanine, the CDR3 is 15 amino acids long. The kept DNA is CDR3 alone, 45 bases in frame from the first base. The V end loses 4 bases and the J end loses 4 bases, and a stretch of 17 bases separates them. Per the germline V gene, SGDLS is the CDR1 and YYNGEE is the CDR2. Sequencing input: peripheral blood. The sequence was obtained from an adult man with Graves' ophthalmopathy. The chain is assembled from TRBV9 and TRBJ1-2; the D gene identity is not certain. The DNA sequence reads TGTGCCAGCAGCCTATCGGACGGGAAGGTCTATGGCTACACCTTC. Its coded protein is CASSLSDGKVYGYTF. Beyond the CDR3, the reference TRBV9 and TRBJ1-2 genes provide the residues; the full variable domain reads: DSGVTQTPKHLITATGQRVTLRCSPRSGDLSVYWYQQSLDQGLQFLIQYYNGEERAKGNILERFSAQQFPDLHSELNLSSLELGDSALYFCASSLSDGKVYGYTFGSGTRLTVV.